This T cell receptor (beta chain) came from a study of Ad26.COV2.S vaccination and SARS-CoV-2 variants. Study-level findings and limits: Substantial post-vaccination breadth of spike-specific CD8+ and CD4+ T cell responses was reported.

The germline V gene encodes CDR1 SGDLS and CDR2 YYNGEE. V was pared by 0 bases and J by 2 bases, with 9 bases of the junction left unmatched. This CDR3 contains 18 residues. Treatment meaning: roughly 18 received Ad26.COV2.S at low or high dose, single or two shots; 5 received placebo; per-sample allocation not given. It was on day 63 after the first vaccine or placebo injection that samples were taken. Turning to this clone: Its antigen is currently unknown.

Generated by immunoSEQ multiplex PCR, the TCRdb table keeps only in-frame clones and is missing some. The sample includes 440,000 or so clones, 90% of them seen just once. The chain combines TRBV9 with TRBJ2-1, with 9 bases identical to TRBD1. The sequencing here drew on peripheral blood, taken in a trial of Ad26.COV2.S vaccine versus placebo. This sequence was found in a person between 18 and 59 years old who received the Ad26.COV2.S COVID-19 vaccine or a placebo. The CDR3 is CASSVGGDRAIPYNEQFF. The CDR3 DNA follows: TGTGCCAGCAGCGTAGGGGGGGACAGGGCAATACCCTACAATGAGCAGTTCTTC.